Sequencing of this TCR beta chain was carried out in a study of OX40 agonist ivuxolimab in advanced cancers. For the study in its entirety: The costimulatory receptor OX40 (CD134) was targeted by ivuxolimab, a fully human IgG2 agonistic monoclonal antibody. The dose-escalation cohort was almost 85% male with a mean age of approximately 60 years, ranging from roughly 23 to 85. The paper reports the monotherapy dose-escalation portion (N ≈ 50 patients) of the phase I ivuxolimab trial. Patients were allowed to have had prior anti-PD-1, anti-PD-L1 or anti-CTLA-4 therapy, and around 43% of the dose-escalation patients had been treated with checkpoint inhibitors. Peripheral TCRbeta sequencing aimed to test whether ivuxolimab altered TCR sequence diversity and caused clonal T-cell expansion. Of the approximately 50 dose-escalation patients, hepatocellular carcinoma was present in about 20, melanoma in around 15, renal cell carcinoma in 9 and head and neck cancer in 9. Partial responses occurred in three dose-escalation patients, of whom one had hepatocellular carcinoma and two had cutaneous melanoma. Intravenous ivuxolimab was administered to patients every 2 weeks at six dose levels: 0.01, 0.1, 0.3, 1.5, 3 and 10 mg/kg.

Beyond this particular receptor, the publication reports: After ivuxolimab, more expanded clones were found on average in CD8+ T cells than in CD4+ T cells. At doses of 0.1 to 3.0 mg/kg, clonal expansion of both CD4+ and CD8+ blood T cells was observed from baseline to week 6. Low levels of normalized T-cell clonal expansion were also shown by some nonresponding patients. In partial responders in the 0.1-3.0 mg/kg groups, normalized peripheral clonal expansion was found to be among the lowest, especially among CD8+ T cells. The antigen specificity of the clonally expanded peripheral T cells was not determined.

The germline V gene encodes CDR1 SGDLS and CDR2 YYNGEE. Measured from the cysteine to the phenylalanine, the CDR3 is 15 residues long. Only CDR3 DNA remains: 45 bases, in frame from the first base. V loses 0 bases of germline sequence and J loses 4 bases, and the interval between the two ends is 11 bases. Genomic DNA was extracted from sorted cells for sequencing of the TCRbeta CDR3 region. The immunoSEQ Assay was used to sequence the TCRbeta CDR3 regions. The immuneACCESS repertoire file appears here via TCRdb, limited to in-frame rearrangements. These files lack a portion of the clones; in checked studies, under half of the deficit traces to unresolved V genes, and the cause of the others is not known. The sample contains roughly 43,000 clones, 86% of them found a single time. The ten largest clones represent about 32% of the sample. Patients with a history of autoimmune disease or receiving systemic immunosuppression were excluded from the trial. Peripheral blood for TCR sequencing was collected from all dose cohorts at baseline, on cycle 4 day 1, and on cycle 7 day 1. The samples were drawn from a first-in-human, open-label, multicenter phase I dose-escalation trial of ivuxolimab. Adults with locally advanced or metastatic melanoma, renal cell, hepatocellular, or head and neck squamous cell carcinoma were enrolled in the trial. CD4+ and CD8+ T cells were sorted separately from peripheral blood before TCR sequencing.

Worth noting for this clone: The antigen it recognizes is unknown. No base quality values were provided; no much bigger clone lies one nucleotide off.

This clonotype was sampled from an adult with an advanced solid tumor such as melanoma, head and neck, liver or kidney cancer. The sample in question was CD4+ or CD8+ T cells sorted from blood, obtained in a trial of the OX40 agonist ivuxolimab. The V gene is TRBV9 and the J gene is TRBJ1-3; TRBD1 is a possible D gene, resting on 5 matching bases. The CDR3 protein is CASSVATSGGNTIYF. The nucleotide sequence is given as TGTGCCAGCAGCGTAGCCACCTCAGGGGGAAACACCATATATTTT.